The 27 T cell receptor beta chains below come from one sample, sequenced in a study of blood T cell repertoires in COVID-19. Method: immunoSEQ multiplex PCR; TCRdb's copy keeps in-frame clones and lacks some. The sample lists about 130,000 clones, over 75% occurring once. The material sequenced was peripheral blood. The receptors here all came from a man under 40 with COVID-19, enrolled during active disease.

The J gene is TRBJ1-2, the V gene TRBV14; D might be TRBD1 (6 bases). CDR1 is SGHDN, CDR2 FVKESK, per germline. Deletions cut 6 bases from V and 4 bases from J, with 15 bases between. The CDR3 spans 14 residues. The CDR3 DNA reads TGTGCCAGCAGTCCTACAGGGTATGGCTATGGCTACACCTTC. It specifies CASSPTGYGYGYTF. The variable domain in full, completed from reference TRBV14 and TRBJ1-2, reads EAGVTQFPSHSVIEKGQTVTLRCDPISGHDNLYWYRRVMGKEIKFLLHFVKESKQDESGMPNNRFLAERTGGTYSTLKVQPAELEDSGVYFCASSPTGYGYGYTFGSGTRLTVV.

This chain links TRBV2 with TRBJ1-1; D is ambiguous. Trimming shortened V by 8 bases and J by 0 bases, and 10 bases separated the two germline ends. The CDR3 has 13 amino acids. Germline lookup yields CDR1 SNHLY and CDR2 FYNNEI. CDR3 sequence (DNA): TGTGCCAGCCATATCAGATTGAACACTGAAGCTTTCTTT. Encoded protein: CASHIRLNTEAFF. Combining the CDR3 with reference TRBV2 and TRBJ1-1 gives the whole variable domain EPEVTQTPSHQVTQMGQEVILRCVPISNHLYFYWYRQILGQKVEFLVSFYNNEISEKSEIFDDQFSVERPDGSNFTLKIRSTKLEDSAMYFCASHIRLNTEAFFGQGTRLTVV.

The rearrangement joins TRBV30 to TRBJ1-1; weak D call: TRBD1 (5 bases). Looked up from germline, CDR1 is GTSNPN and CDR2 is SVGIG (reference sequence). The CDR3 is 11 residues long. V was trimmed by 2 bases and J by 5 bases, leaving 6 bases between them. CDR3 residues: CAWSRGTEAFF. CDR3 coding DNA: TGTGCCTGGAGTAGGGGTACTGAAGCTTTCTTT. Full variable domain (outside the CDR3, taken from reference TRBV30 and TRBJ1-1): SQTIHQWPATLVQPVGSPLSLECTVEGTSNPNLYWYRQAAGRGLQLLFYSVGIGQISSEVPQNLSASRPQDRQFILSSKKLLLSDSGFYLCAWSRGTEAFFGQGTRLTVV.

The V call is TRBV5-6, the J call TRBJ1-5; maybe TRBD1 (6 bases). Germline V gene sequence: CDR1 SGHDT, CDR2 YYEEEE. Trimming stripped 4 bases from V and 5 bases from J, with 13 bases between. CDR3 length: 14 amino acids. The CDR3 DNA is TGTGCCAGCAGCCTAGCAGGGGCAGATCAGCCCCAGCATTTT. Amino acid sequence: CASSLAGADQPQHF.

The rearrangement uses TRBV4-3 and TRBJ1-2, with D possibly TRBD1 on 5 matching bases. This CDR3 has 14 amino acids. Germline V CDR1 and CDR2: LGHNA, YSLEER. V lost 4 bases and J lost 8, with 17 bases in between. CDR3 amino acids: CASSLVGGTLGYTF. CDR3 DNA: TGCGCCAGCAGCCTCGTGGGAGGGACCTTAGGCTACACCTTC.

The table lists this clone with a count of one. The chain has TRBV6-5 and TRBJ2-1, with D possibly matching TRBD2 (7 bases). V lost 7 bases, J lost 6 bases, and 16 bases lay in between. From germline, CDR1 is MNHEY and CDR2 SVGAGI. The CDR3 is made up of 14 amino acids. CDR3 amino acids: CASTVTGGLNEQFF. CDR3 DNA: TGTGCCAGCACGGTTACGGGGGGCCTCAATGAGCAGTTCTTC.

The chain has TRBV27 and TRBJ2-1; weak D call: TRBD1 (6 bases). CDR1 MNHEY and CDR2 SMNVEV come from the germline V gene (reference sequence). V lost 4 bases to trimming and J lost 5 bases, with 12 bases between them. This CDR3 contains 14 residues. The CDR3 nucleotides are TGTGCCAGCAGTTGGGTTGGGGGCCACAATGAGCAGTTCTTC. This sequence encodes CASSWVGGHNEQFF.

V gene TRBV27 combines with J gene TRBJ2-1; a weak D match, TRBD2 (5 bases). Trimming shortened V by 2 bases and J by 6 bases, and 14 bases separated the two germline ends. Looked up from germline, CDR1 is MNHEY and CDR2 is SMNVEV (reference sequence). CDR3 length: 15 amino acids. CDR3: CASSLKGASSNEQFF. The CDR3 bases are TGTGCCAGCAGTTTAAAAGGAGCTAGCTCCAATGAGCAGTTCTTC.

The chain is built from TRBV30 and TRBJ2-1; D may be TRBD1 (5 bases). From germline, CDR1 is GTSNPN and CDR2 SVGIG (reference sequence). The CDR3 has 11 residues. V dropped 1 base and J dropped 8 bases, with 6 bases sitting between them. The DNA for the CDR3 is TGTGCCTGGAGTGACAGGTATGAGCAGTTCTTC. It codes for CAWSDRYEQFF.

This CDR3 reads CASSRGLPSSYNSPLHF. In nucleotides, the CDR3 is TGCGCCAGCAGCAGGGGTCTTCCGAGCTCCTATAATTCACCCCTCCACTTT. The J gene is TRBJ1-6, the V gene TRBV5-1; TRBD1 might be the D (5 bases). There are 17 residues in the CDR3. Germline CDR1 reads SGHRS; CDR2 reads YFSETQ. The V end lost 4 bases, the J end lost 0 bases, and 14 bases lay between the germline ends.

The chain employs TRBV5-8 and TRBJ1-5; TRBD1 aligns across 8 bases. CDR3 length equals 12 residues. In germline, CDR1 is SGHTS, CDR2 YDEGEE. J was trimmed by 14 bases and V by 6 bases; bases with no gene match: 10. The CDR3 DNA follows: TGTGCCAGCAACCTAGGACAGGGTGCGGAGCATTTT. It is translated as CASNLGQGAEHF.

In this sample, this clone turned up a few times. The chain couples TRBV6-5 to TRBJ1-1; 9 bases are a match to TRBD1. The V gene end was trimmed by 5 bases and the J gene end by 10 bases; junction bases not matched to a gene: 8. This CDR3 comprises 13 residues. Germline CDR1 is MNHEY and CDR2 is SVGAGI. The CDR3 DNA is TGTGCCAGCAGTAACCGGGACAGGGCGGGAGCTTTCTTT. As protein: CASSNRDRAGAFF.

This sequence joins TRBV7-2 and TRBJ2-5; the D is unclear. CDR3 length: 11 amino acids. V dropped 5 bases and J dropped 2 bases, with 3 bases sitting between them. Germline-derived CDR1 and CDR2 are SGHTA and FQGNSA. CDR3 bases: TGTGCCAGCAGCCTTCAAGAGACCCAGTACTTC. This encodes CASSLQETQYF.

The V gene is TRBV5-6, the J gene TRBJ1-5, with TRBD1 matching 8 bases. There are 17 residues in the CDR3. Germline V CDR1 and CDR2: SGHDT, YYEEEE. Unmatched junction bases numbered 13, after V lost 6 bases and J lost 2 bases. In DNA, the CDR3 is TGTGCCAGCACCTCCACGGCCACAGGGGGACGCAATCAGCCCCAGCATTTT. It is translated as CASTSTATGGRNQPQHF.

CDR3 nucleotides: TGTGCCAGTTCCCCCGGGTATGGCTACACCTTC. This codes for CASSPGYGYTF. This chain links TRBV19 with TRBJ1-2; D not certain. Germline CDR1 LNHDA, CDR2 SQIVND (reference sequence). The V end was cut by 8 bases, the J end by 5 bases, with 9 bases between. This CDR3 is built from 11 residues.

The CDR3 DNA sequence: TGTGCCAGTAGTGGGAAGACTAGCGGGAGAGGAGATGAGCAGTTCTTC. Translated: CASSGKTSGRGDEQFF. V and J are TRBV19 and TRBJ2-1, with 12 bases identical to TRBD2. The V gene's germline CDR1 is LNHDA and CDR2 SQIVND (reference sequence). Trimming at V came to 5 bases and at J to 8 bases, leaving 10 bases not matched to a gene. The CDR3 totals 16 residues.

J is TRBJ2-7 and V is TRBV27; unclear D gene. This CDR3 is 15 amino acids long. Germline CDR1 MNHEY, CDR2 SMNVEV (reference sequence). Trimming cost V 0 bases and J 0 bases, with 9 bases left between them. DNA of the CDR3: TGTGCCAGCAGTTTATCGGGCTGGAACTCCTACGAGCAGTACTTC. It specifies CASSLSGWNSYEQYF.

This clone appeared once. No conserved phenylalanine or tryptophan ends this CDR3, so it is likely a read error. The limits of the CDR3 on the DNA are not certain, so only TCRdb's listed CDR3 is given. The chain carries TRBV6-6 and TRBJ2-7; TRBD1 reflects the table's D call only, with no check against the DNA. Inclusive of both ends, the CDR3 amounts to 11 amino acids. Germline V lookup: CDR1 MNHNY, CDR2 SVGAGI (reference sequence). This CDR3 is CASREDRDFHI.

This clone has only one observation. V usage is TRBV28 and J usage is TRBJ2-7; D gene ambiguous. V gave up 4 bases and J gave up 2 bases, with 18 bases separating them. CDR3 length equals 16 residues. Germline V gives CDR1 MDHEN, CDR2 SYDVKM. CDR3 amino acids: CASSSLQVLTPYEQYF. CDR3 nucleotide sequence: TGTGCCAGCAGTTCCCTTCAGGTACTTACCCCCTACGAGCAGTACTTC.

The CDR3 nucleotides read TGTGCCAGCTGGGGGGGCGTCTACAATGAGCAGTTCTTC. It encodes CASWGGVYNEQFF. V gene TRBV2 combines with J gene TRBJ2-1; D might be TRBD2 (7 bases). This CDR3 spans 13 amino acids. Germline loops: CDR1 SNHLY, CDR2 FYNNEI. The germline V and J ends were trimmed by 8 bases and 3 bases, with 11 bases remaining between them.

Here the CDR3 reads CASSLGTGGAGGYTF. The DNA of the CDR3 is TGTGCCAGCAGCTTGGGGACAGGGGGCGCGGGTGGCTACACCTTC. This chain joins TRBV5-4 and TRBJ1-2; 11 bases agree with TRBD1. Germline values: CDR1 SGHNT, CDR2 YYREEE (reference sequence). CDR3 length: 15 amino acids. Unmatched junction bases numbered 5, after V lost 0 bases and J lost 7 bases.

This rearrangement joins TRBV7-2 to TRBJ1-6; 9 nucleotides line up with TRBD1. This CDR3 is built from 14 residues. The germline gives CDR1 SGHTA, CDR2 FQGNSA. Germline trimming cut 5 bases from V and 8 bases from J; bases unmatched to any gene: 4. The DNA for the CDR3 is TGTGCCAGCAGCACCGGGACAGGGTATTCACCCCTCCACTTT. This codes for CASSTGTGYSPLHF. The whole variable domain, filled in from reference TRBV7-2 and TRBJ1-6, reads GAGVSQSPSNKVTEKGKDVELRCDPISGHTALYWYRQSLGQGLEFLIYFQGNSAPDKSGLPSDRFSAERTGGSVSTLTIQRTQQEDSAVYLCASSTGTGYSPLHFGNGTRLTVT.

V and J are TRBV5-4 and TRBJ1-4; unclear D gene. This CDR3 is 16 amino acids long. V dropped 0 bases and J dropped 7 bases, with 16 bases sitting between them. Germline V lookup: CDR1 SGHNT, CDR2 YYREEE (reference sequence). The CDR3 loop is CASSLAIGGQREKLFF. CDR3 nucleotide sequence: TGTGCCAGCAGCTTGGCCATAGGAGGGCAACGTGAAAAACTGTTTTTT.

This clone was recorded once. The chain carries TRBV3-1 (or the pseudogene TRBV3-2) and TRBJ2-1; unclear D gene. Germline V gene data show CDR1 as LGHDT and CDR2 as YNNKEL (reference sequence). This CDR3 is 12 amino acids long. V shed 1 base and J shed 10 bases, with 8 bases lying between them. This CDR3 is CASSQVLGEQFF. The CDR3 nucleotides read TGTGCCAGCAGCCAAGTCCTCGGGGAGCAGTTCTTC.

The V call is TRBV28, the J call TRBJ1-1; maybe TRBD1 (5 bases). The V gene lost 4 bases and the J gene lost 5 bases, with 11 bases spanning the gap. This CDR3 contains 13 residues. The germline gives CDR1 MDHEN, CDR2 SYDVKM. The CDR3 DNA reads as TGTGCCAGCAGTTATAGGGGAGGGACTGAAGCTTTCTTT. Protein: CASSYRGGTEAFF.

This chain links TRBV10-3 with TRBJ1-1; tentatively, D is TRBD1 (6 bases). With 6 bases removed from V and 5 bases from J, the gap between germline ends came to 16 bases. This CDR3 is built from 14 residues. The germline V gene encodes CDR1 ENHRY and CDR2 SYGVKD. CDR3 in amino acids: CAIRDRGAGTEAFF. CDR3 in DNA: TGTGCCATCAGGGACCGGGGGGCGGGGACTGAAGCTTTCTTT.

The rearrangement uses TRBV2 and TRBJ1-2; tentatively, D is TRBD1 (6 bases). This CDR3 is 16 amino acids long. V was clipped by 6 bases and J by 4 bases, with 21 bases between them. CDR1 is SNHLY and CDR2 is FYNNEI in the germline V gene. In nucleotides, the CDR3 is TGTGCCAGCAGCGAAATTCTCGCTCGGGGGGCCTATGGCTACACCTTC. This sequence encodes CASSEILARGAYGYTF.